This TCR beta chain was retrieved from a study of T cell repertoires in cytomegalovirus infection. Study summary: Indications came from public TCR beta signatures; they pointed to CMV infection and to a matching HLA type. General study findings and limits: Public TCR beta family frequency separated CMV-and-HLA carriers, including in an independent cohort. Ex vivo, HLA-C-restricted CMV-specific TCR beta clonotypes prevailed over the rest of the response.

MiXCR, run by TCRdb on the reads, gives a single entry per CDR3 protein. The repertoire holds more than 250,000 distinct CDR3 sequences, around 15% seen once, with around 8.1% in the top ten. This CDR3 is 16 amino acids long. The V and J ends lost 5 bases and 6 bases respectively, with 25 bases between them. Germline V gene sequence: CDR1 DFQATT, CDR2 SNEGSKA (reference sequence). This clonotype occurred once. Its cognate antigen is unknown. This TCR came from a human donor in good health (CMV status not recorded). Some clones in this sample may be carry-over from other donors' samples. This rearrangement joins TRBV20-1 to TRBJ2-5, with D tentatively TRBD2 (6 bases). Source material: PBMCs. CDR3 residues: CSAGDRVSGSLKTQYF. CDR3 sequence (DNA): TGCAGTGCTGGGGATCGGGTTAGCGGAAGTCTGAAGACCCAGTACTTC.